The entry that follows covers one TCR beta chain sequence. What it binds is not known. At the deep level, the assay was run. Clones were read by immunoSEQ multiplex PCR, and TCRdb kept only the in-frame ones, dropping some. The sample consists of 2 million to 2.5 million clones, approximately 96% of them appearing once. Nashville, Tennessee was home to all donors, who were Caucasian adults. This sample was included in a study of shared clonotypes between healthy human individuals. General observations from the study: What naive subsets generally showed was a larger estimated richness than memory subsets showed.

Between the trimmed V and J ends, which lost 4 bases and 0 bases, there was a span of 11 bases. The CDR3 consists of 15 residues. Germline values: CDR1 SGHRS, CDR2 YFSETQ. The sequencing input was naive CD4+ T cells sorted from blood. The subset here: CD45RA+ positively selected. The gene calls are TRBV5-1 and TRBJ2-1; D is unresolved. This TCR derives from a man between 18 and 35 years old in good health. The CDR3 sequence is CASSLRVGSYNEQFF. The CDR3 DNA is TGCGCCAGCAGCCTAAGGGTGGGCTCCTACAATGAGCAGTTCTTC.